These 3 T cell receptor beta chains came from one sample sequenced in a study of PD-L1 blockade in urothelial cancer. Libraries were prepared by immunoSEQ multiplex PCR; TCRdb keeps only in-frame clonotypes and omits some of them. The table includes 35,000 to 40,000 clones, 82% detected once. Specimen: PBMCs, collected around atezolizumab (anti-PD-L1) treatment. These receptors were collected from a man in his fifties or sixties with urothelial cancer.

About this clone: Germline is not matched at one junction end, which may reflect a read error. The chain links TRBV6-1 to TRBJ2-7; D gene unclear. CDR1 and CDR2 from the germline V gene are MNHNS and SASEGT. The CDR3 length is 11 residues. The CDR3 nucleotides are TGTGCCAGCAGTGACGCTGGGCAGTTTATGTTC. Translating gives CASSDAGQFMF.

This clone is medium-sized (0.01 to 0.1%) within its sample. This chain joins TRBV2 and TRBJ2-2; D is uncertain. The CDR3 is 15 amino acids. V shed 5 bases and J shed 1 base, with 11 bases lying between them. CDR1 is SNHLY and CDR2 is FYNNEI in the germline V gene. The CDR3 nucleotides are TGTGCCAGCAGTCCACCGAGCCGGAACACCGGGGAGCTGTTTTTT. Amino acid sequence: CASSPPSRNTGELFF.

This clone has a single count. This chain links TRBV5-1 with TRBJ1-1; 9 positions agree with TRBD1. Germline lookup yields CDR1 SGHRS and CDR2 YFSETQ. This CDR3 is built from 15 residues. With 4 bases clipped from V and 8 bases from J, the junction kept 12 bases outside the gene matches. The CDR3, as DNA: TGCGCCAGCAGCCTCACTGGATGGACAGGGGCCGAAGCTTTCTTT. It codes for CASSLTGWTGAEAFF. Full variable domain (rest looked up from reference TRBV5-1 and TRBJ1-1): KAGVTQTPRYLIKTRGQQVTLSCSPISGHRSVSWYQQTPGQGLQFLFEYFSETQRNKGNFPGRFSGRQFSNSRSEMNVSTLELGDSALYLCASSLTGWTGAEAFFGQGTRLTVV.